This TCR beta chain was sequenced for a study of T-cell reconstitution after alpha-beta-depleted transplantation in children. This clonotype was found a few times. The antigen is unknown. For TCRbeta, the library was prepared with unique molecular identifiers. Via MiXCR, TCRdb re-called the PCR reads, giving one row per CDR3 protein. The sample has 300,000 to 400,000 distinct CDR3 sequences; approximately 20% are singletons. The CDR3 has 17 residues. Per the germline V gene, CDR1 is ENHRY and CDR2 is SYGVKD. Trimming took 4 bases from V and 3 from J; bases not matched to a gene: 11. Overall study results and limits: Expanded clones from the graft, numbering several hundred, reportedly supplied alpha-beta T cells about two months after transplant. Surviving recipient T cells and thymic progenitors produced the high day-60 TCRbeta diversity seen in some patients. Newly produced T cells mostly provided counts and TCRbeta diversity after one year, as hyperexpanded clones declined.

The chain links TRBV10-3 to TRBJ2-3; 9 bases are a match to TRBD1. The material was PBMCs, mostly from graft donor cells, obtained 180 days after TCRalphabeta/CD19-depleted stem cell transplant. This receptor was identified in a male patient younger than 18 who had a stem cell transplant for acute lymphoblastic leukemia, so the T cells may come from the graft donor. CDR3 sequence (DNA): TGTGCCATCAGTGGTAACTCCGGGACAGGGAGTACAGATACGCAGTATTTT. It encodes CAISGNSGTGSTDTQYF.